This T cell receptor beta chain was profiled in a study of blood T cell repertoires in COVID-19. Germline V gives CDR1 DFQATT, CDR2 SNEGSKA (reference sequence). The CDR3 has 11 amino acids. Trimming pared 7 bases from V and 1 base from J, leaving 7 bases between. Sequencing was performed with immunoSEQ multiplex PCR; in TCRdb, only in-frame clones are kept and a portion is missing. The sample consists of roughly 170,000 clones, roughly 80% of them appearing once. The rearrangement joins TRBV20-1 to TRBJ2-5; perhaps TRBD2 as D (5 bases). The receptor's source is a woman in her fifties or sixties who had recovered from COVID-19. The sample consisted of PBMCs or T cells enriched from blood (not recorded which). CDR3 sequence reads: CSGTLQETQYF. CDR3 DNA: TGCAGTGGGACTCTCCAAGAGACCCAGTACTTC.